The 32 T cell receptor beta chains below all came from one sample that was sequenced in a study of blood T cell repertoires in COVID-19. Sequenced by immunoSEQ multiplex PCR; TCRdb stores in-frame clones only, minus some. This sample has about 220,000 clones, with 70% to 90% found just once. Sequenced material: peripheral blood. Receptors were obtained from a middle-aged man who had recovered from COVID-19.

In its sample, this clone was seen once. The chain joins TRBV7-6 to TRBJ2-2; tentatively, D is TRBD1 (6 bases). CDR3 length: 17 amino acids. Looked up from germline, CDR1 is SGHVS and CDR2 is FNYEAQ. The germline V and J ends were trimmed by 5 bases and 5 bases, with 21 bases remaining between them. CDR3 residues: CASSQGRGSSRTGELFF. The CDR3 DNA reads as TGTGCCAGCAGCCAGGGTAGGGGGAGTAGTCGTACCGGGGAGCTGTTTTTT.

V and J are TRBV27 and TRBJ2-3; 7 positions match TRBD1. The CDR3 extends over 18 amino acids. Germline V lookup: CDR1 MNHEY, CDR2 SMNVEV (reference sequence). V was pared by 5 bases and J by 3 bases, with 17 bases of the junction left unmatched. The CDR3 sequence: CASSPQGQWPVVTDTQYF. DNA of the CDR3: TGTGCCAGCAGTCCGCAGGGACAGTGGCCAGTAGTAACAGATACGCAGTATTTT.

The chain links TRBV7-6 to TRBJ1-4; D is possibly TRBD1 (5 bases). There are 18 residues in the CDR3. Trimming took off 1 base at V and 8 bases at J, with 23 bases between the two ends. Germline V gives CDR1 SGHVS, CDR2 FNYEAQ. The DNA for the CDR3 is TGTGCCAGCAGCTTAGGGGGACTAGCGGGAGCCCGGGGGGAAAAACTGTTTTTT. Translating it yields CASSLGGLAGARGEKLFF. Full variable domain (outside the CDR3, taken from reference TRBV7-6 and TRBJ1-4): GAGVSQSPRYKVTKRGQDVALRCDPISGHVSLYWYRQALGQGPEFLTYFNYEAQQDKSGLPNDRFSAERPEGSISTLTIQRTEQRDSAMYRCASSLGGLAGARGEKLFFGSGTQLSVL.

The chain combines TRBV6-1 with TRBJ1-3; possibly TRBD1 for D (5 bases). The CDR3 covers 19 residues. CDR1 is MNHNS, CDR2 SASEGT, per germline. V lost 3 bases and J lost 0, with 21 bases in between. In DNA form, the CDR3 reads TGTGCCAGCAGTGACGGACACAGGTCTTATTTTAGCTCTGGAAACACCATATATTTT. This codes for CASSDGHRSYFSSGNTIYF.

This sequence joins TRBV11-2 and TRBJ2-1, with D possibly matching TRBD2 (6 bases). This CDR3 contains 14 residues. V was cut by 1 base and J by 9 bases, with 13 bases left in between. Germline V gene sequence: CDR1 SGHAT, CDR2 FQNNGV. The CDR3: CASSLGGGMGEQFF. The CDR3 DNA follows: TGTGCCAGCAGCTTAGGAGGCGGGATGGGTGAGCAGTTCTTC.

The chain couples TRBV28 to TRBJ2-3, with D tentatively TRBD2 (5 bases). The germline gives CDR1 MDHEN, CDR2 SYDVKM. Trimming took off 6 bases at V and 0 bases at J, with 16 bases between the two ends. The CDR3 spans 16 residues. CDR3 loop: CASRDFRKGSTDTQYF. The DNA for the CDR3 is TGTGCCAGCAGGGACTTTCGGAAGGGCAGCACAGATACGCAGTATTTT.

The V gene is TRBV6-5, the J gene TRBJ1-1; D possibly corresponds to TRBD1 (5 bases). Germline assignment: CDR1 MNHEY and CDR2 SVGAGI. The CDR3 is made up of 14 amino acids. V lost 2 bases, J lost 4 bases, and 11 bases lay in between. As DNA, the CDR3 is TGTGCCAGCAGTTACATGATCGGGGGCACTGAAGCTTTCTTT. This gives the protein CASSYMIGGTEAFF.

This rearrangement joins TRBV18 to TRBJ1-1, with D possibly being TRBD1 (6 bases). Deletions cut 0 bases from V and 5 bases from J, with 13 bases between. Looked up from germline, CDR1 is KGHSH and CDR2 is LQKENI. CDR3 length: 15 amino acids. In nucleotides, the CDR3 is TGTGCCAGCTCACCACCGAACAGGGAAGGGACTGAAGCTTTCTTT. Its protein is CASSPPNREGTEAFF.

V and J are TRBV18 and TRBJ1-2; 7 positions match TRBD1. CDR1 is KGHSH and CDR2 is LQKENI in the germline V gene. This CDR3 comprises 19 residues. V dropped 4 bases and J dropped 4; count of bases not matched to a gene: 21. CDR3 in DNA: TGTGCCAGCTCACGCGGTTCCGGGACAGAAGGGAGTGGGGGCTATGGCTACACCTTC. Amino acids: CASSRGSGTEGSGGYGYTF. Filled out from reference TRBV18 and TRBJ1-2, the complete variable domain reads NAGVMQNPRHLVRRRGQEARLRCSPMKGHSHVYWYRQLPEEGLKFMVYLQKENIIDESGMPKERFSAEFPKEGPSILRIQQVVRGDSAAYFCASSRGSGTEGSGGYGYTFGSGTRLTVV.

The J gene is TRBJ2-2, the V gene TRBV10-1; possibly TRBD2 for D (6 bases). Germline-derived CDR1 and CDR2 are WNHNN and SYGVQD (reference sequence). The CDR3 sequence is 13 residues long. Trimming shortened V by 7 bases and J by 4 bases, and 10 bases separated the two germline ends. CDR3 nucleotides: TGCGCCAGCAAAGGGACTTCCACCGGGGAGCTGTTTTTT. This encodes CASKGTSTGELFF.

Only a few counts were recorded for this clone. The gene calls are TRBV30 and TRBJ2-7, with 9 positions matching TRBD2. V gave up 1 base and J gave up 12 bases; unmatched junction bases: 7. CDR1 and CDR2 (germline): GTSNPN, SVGIG (reference sequence). The CDR3 runs to 12 residues. CDR3 amino acids: CAWSERGTSLYF. The CDR3 DNA reads as TGTGCCTGGAGTGAAAGGGGGACTAGCCTGTACTTC. Using reference TRBV30 and TRBJ2-7 for the parts outside the CDR3, the full variable domain is SQTIHQWPATLVQPVGSPLSLECTVEGTSNPNLYWYRQAAGRGLQLLFYSVGIGQISSEVPQNLSASRPQDRQFILSSKKLLLSDSGFYLCAWSERGTSLYFGPGTRLTVT.

This clone was observed once. This chain uses TRBV6-4 with TRBJ1-6, with D maybe TRBD1 (6 bases). The CDR3 covers 14 residues. Trimming took off 6 bases at V and 8 bases at J, with 14 bases between the two ends. Germline V gene sequence: CDR1 MRHNA, CDR2 SNTAGT. This CDR3 reads CASRLGAADSPLHF. CDR3 in DNA: TGTGCCAGCAGGCTGGGGGCGGCGGATTCACCCCTCCACTTT.

The genes are TRBV4-1 and TRBJ2-7, with D tentatively TRBD1 (5 bases). Germline CDR1 and CDR2: MGHRA and YSYEKL. V was cut by 4 bases and J by 3 bases, with 13 bases left in between. The CDR3 covers 14 residues. The DNA for the CDR3 is TGCGCCAGCAGCCCCTACGACAGAAACTACGAGCAGTACTTC. This gives the protein CASSPYDRNYEQYF.

This sequence joins TRBV27 and TRBJ1-5; TRBD1 agrees at 7 bases. V lost 5 bases and J lost 7; bases outside the gene matches: 8. This CDR3 spans 14 amino acids. Germline loops: CDR1 MNHEY, CDR2 SMNVEV (reference sequence). The chain's CDR3 is CASSRTGLRQPQHF. The CDR3 DNA follows: TGTGCCAGCAGTAGGACAGGACTAAGGCAGCCCCAGCATTTT.

V is TRBV3-1 (or the pseudogene TRBV3-2) and J is TRBJ1-1; a weak D match, TRBD1 (5 bases). Germline V gives CDR1 LGHDT, CDR2 YNNKEL (reference sequence). The length of the CDR3 is 14 residues. Trimming pared 4 bases from V and 5 bases from J, leaving 14 bases between. The CDR3 protein is CASSPRRGETEAFF. The CDR3 region has the DNA TGTGCCAGCAGCCCCCGGAGGGGCGAAACTGAAGCTTTCTTT.

The V call is TRBV21-1, the J call TRBJ1-5; the listed D gene, TRBD1, was not tested against the DNA. TRBV21-1 is reported as a pseudogene. This CDR3 has 17 residues. The CDR3 region has the DNA TGTGCCAGCAGCAATCCCGGGACAGGCGATAGCAATCAGCCCCAGCATTTT. The encoded protein is CASSNPGTGDSNQPQHF.

This sequence joins TRBV9 and TRBJ2-7; TRBD1 matches 7 bases. CDR3 length equals 13 residues. Trimming removed 4 bases from V and 5 bases from J; junction bases left unmatched: 6. Germline V gives CDR1 SGDLS, CDR2 YYNGEE. The CDR3 DNA is TGTGCCAGCAGCCCAACAGGGACAGACGAGCAGTACTTC. It translates to CASSPTGTDEQYF.

The chain carries TRBV5-4 and TRBJ1-5, with TRBD1 matching over 8 bases. CDR3 length equals 17 residues. CDR1 SGHNT and CDR2 YYREEE come from the germline V gene (reference sequence). V was clipped by 4 bases and J by 1 base; unmatched bases: 10. The CDR3 loop reads CASSNRTGTLSNQPQHF. As DNA, the CDR3 is TGTGCCAGCAGCAATAGGACAGGGACGTTGAGCAATCAGCCCCAGCATTTT.

This sequence joins TRBV4-1 and TRBJ2-3; 9 positions match TRBD2. Germline loops: CDR1 MGHRA, CDR2 YSYEKL. The CDR3 has 16 residues. The V gene end was trimmed by 5 bases and the J gene end by 3 bases; junction bases not matched to a gene: 9. CDR3 sequence reads: CASSGWAGGPTDTQYF. The DNA for the CDR3 is TGCGCCAGCAGCGGATGGGCGGGAGGGCCAACAGATACGCAGTATTTT.

The genes are TRBV11-2 and TRBJ1-2; D uncertain. This CDR3 has 13 residues. In germline, CDR1 is SGHAT, CDR2 FQNNGV. V was clipped by 3 bases and J by 5 bases, with 10 bases between them. The CDR3 region is CASSFDTKYGYTF. DNA for the CDR3: TGTGCCAGCAGCTTCGACACCAAGTATGGCTACACCTTC.

V usage is TRBV19 and J usage is TRBJ2-1, with 7 bases fitting TRBD2. Germline CDR1 LNHDA, CDR2 SQIVND (reference sequence). The CDR3 runs to 15 residues. Trimming at V came to 5 bases and at J to 6 bases, leaving 10 bases not matched to a gene. This chain's CDR3 is CASSLGKGGTNEQFF. The CDR3 DNA reads as TGTGCCAGTAGTCTCGGAAAGGGAGGGACCAATGAGCAGTTCTTC.

This clone was seen a few times. The V call is TRBV7-6, the J call TRBJ2-7, with 11 nucleotides matching TRBD2. V gave up 4 bases and J gave up 7 bases; unmatched junction bases: 12. Germline CDR1 SGHVS, CDR2 FNYEAQ. The CDR3 sequence is 16 residues long. The CDR3 nucleotides are TGTGCCAGCAGCTCAGAGGTAGCGGGGGGGGATAGAGAGCAGTACTTC. This sequence encodes CASSSEVAGGDREQYF.

This clone was counted once. J is TRBJ2-7 and V is TRBV19; 7 bases are a match to TRBD1. The CDR3 has 13 amino acids. The V gene end was trimmed by 3 bases and the J gene end by 4 bases; junction bases not matched to a gene: 3. CDR1 and CDR2 from the germline V gene are LNHDA and SQIVND (reference sequence). CDR3 nucleotides: TGTGCCAGTAGTATCGGGACAGTGTACGAGCAGTACTTC. Residues: CASSIGTVYEQYF.

The chain uses TRBV23-1 and TRBJ2-3, with 8 bases identical to TRBD1. TRBV23-1 is identified as an open reading frame with a role that is uncertain. This CDR3 is 19 amino acids long. The trim removed 1 base at V and 2 bases at J, leaving 14 bases unmatched. CDR3 loop: CASSQLGSGTGLFTDTQYF. The CDR3 DNA is TGCGCCAGCAGTCAATTGGGGTCCGGGACAGGTCTCTTCACAGATACGCAGTATTTT.

The J gene is TRBJ1-2, the V gene TRBV28; D remains unclear. Germline V gene lookup returns CDR1 MDHEN and CDR2 SYDVKM. Trimming stripped 3 bases from V and 3 bases from J, with 14 bases between. This CDR3 has 15 amino acids. This chain's CDR3 is CASSFALKLDYGYTF. The CDR3 nucleotides are TGTGCCAGCAGTTTTGCACTTAAATTGGACTATGGCTACACCTTC.

This sequence joins TRBV14 and TRBJ2-7; no firm D call. Germline V lookup: CDR1 SGHDN, CDR2 FVKESK. V was pared by 0 bases and J by 11 bases, with 17 bases between. There are 14 residues in the CDR3. For the CDR3, the DNA is TGTGCCAGCAGCCAAGATATTAACAGACCCCCTGAGTACTTC. Translating gives CASSQDINRPPEYF.

The table lists this clone with a few counts. J is TRBJ1-5 and V is TRBV5-5; possible D gene TRBD1, 6 bases. V dropped 1 base and J dropped 1 base, with 9 bases sitting between them. Germline V gives CDR1 SGHKS, CDR2 YYEKEE (reference sequence). This CDR3 has 15 amino acids. In DNA form, the CDR3 reads TGTGCCAGCAGCTTGATGGGACACAGCAATCAGCCCCAGCATTTT. Translated, it gives CASSLMGHSNQPQHF. The whole variable domain, remainder taken from reference TRBV5-5 and TRBJ1-5, is DAGVTQSPTHLIKTRGQQVTLRCSPISGHKSVSWYQQVLGQGPQFIFQYYEKEERGRGNFPDRFSARQFPNYSSELNVNALLLGDSALYLCASSLMGHSNQPQHFGDGTRLSIL.

The rearrangement joins TRBV15 to TRBJ2-5; 12 bases fit TRBD2. After removal of 7 bases from V and 4 bases from J, the junction contained 4 bases not matched to a gene. Germline lookup yields CDR1 LNHNV and CDR2 YYDKDF (reference sequence). This CDR3 region has 14 residues. DNA for the CDR3: TGTGCCACCACCGAACTAGCGGGGGGAGAGACCCAGTACTTC. It encodes CATTELAGGETQYF.

The genes are TRBV19 and TRBJ2-7, with a weak D call TRBD2 (6 bases). V lost 3 bases, J lost 3 bases, and 15 bases lay in between. The CDR3 covers 15 residues. The germline CDR1 and CDR2 sequences are LNHDA and SQIVND (reference sequence). CDR3 sequence reads: CASSIGEAGRYEQYF. The CDR3 bases are TGTGCCAGTAGTATCGGGGAGGCGGGTCGCTACGAGCAGTACTTC.

The gene calls are TRBV28 and TRBJ2-4; 9 bases match TRBD1. V trimming: 4 bases; J trimming: 1 base; junction bases outside the gene matches: 2. Germline V gene data show CDR1 as MDHEN and CDR2 as SYDVKM. The length of the CDR3 is 15 residues. The CDR3 coding sequence is TGTGCCAGCAGTTCCGGGACAGGGGCCAAAAACATTCAGTACTTC. This gives the protein CASSSGTGAKNIQYF.

This chain connects TRBV11-2 to TRBJ2-7, with 9 bases that match TRBD1. In germline, CDR1 is SGHAT, CDR2 FQNNGV. With 5 bases clipped from V and 2 bases from J, the junction kept 7 bases outside the gene matches. The CDR3 covers 15 residues. In DNA, the CDR3 is TGTGCCAGCAGCCTAATGGACAGGGGAGCCTACGAGCAGTACTTC. It codes for CASSLMDRGAYEQYF.

V is TRBV14 and J is TRBJ2-1; 12 bases are a match to TRBD2. Germline CDR1 is SGHDN and CDR2 is FVKESK. This CDR3 comprises 17 residues. The J segment lost 0 bases and the V segment lost 4 bases, leaving 4 bases of the junction unmatched. CDR3 coding DNA: TGTGCCAGCAGCCGAATACTAGCGGGAGGCTCCTACAATGAGCAGTTCTTC. This translates into CASSRILAGGSYNEQFF.